The next 13 T cell receptor beta chains were all read from a single sample in a study of molecular identifiers for immune sequencing clone quantification. TCRdb reanalysed the PCR reads using MiXCR and keeps one entry per CDR3 protein. Here the sample spans about 36,000 distinct CDR3 sequences, less than 20% being singletons. The specimen sequenced was naive CD8+ T cells from blood, with Jurkat cell RNA spiked in. Subset reported: FACS-sorted CD8+CD4-CCR7+CD45RA+ naive T cells. The receptors shown here come from a human donor in good health. Some libraries in this study had Jurkat cell RNA spiked in.

This clonotype has more than one count but fewer than ten. A much larger clonotype is one base distant, so this may be a read error. The rearrangement links TRBV6-6 to TRBJ2-3; the match to TRBD2 covers 7 bases. V gave up 6 bases and J gave up 1 base; unmatched junction bases: 1. The CDR3 consists of 13 residues. Germline V gene sequence: CDR1 MNHNY, CDR2 SVGAGI (reference sequence). The chain's CDR3 is CASRGGGTDTQYF. In DNA, the CDR3 is TGTGCCAGCAGGGGGGGGGGCACAGATACGCAGTATTTT.

In this sample, this clonotype turned up many times. This chain uses TRBV5-8 with TRBJ2-1, with 9 bases that match TRBD1. The junction had 6 bases not matched to a gene; V was cut back by 4 bases and J by 4 bases. The germline V gene encodes CDR1 SGHTS and CDR2 YDEGEE. This CDR3 comprises 15 residues. CDR3 coding DNA: TGTGCCAGCAGCAGCAGACAGGGGGGGTACAATGAGCAGTTCTTC. It translates to CASSSRQGGYNEQFF.

At least ten counts were recorded for this clonotype. This chain uses TRBV12-3 or TRBV12-4 with TRBJ2-1; tentatively, D is TRBD2 (6 bases). Trimming took off 4 bases at V and 8 bases at J, with 6 bases between the two ends. The CDR3 is made up of 11 amino acids. The CDR3 protein is CASSWRDEQFF. The DNA for the CDR3 is TGTGCCAGCAGTTGGAGGGATGAGCAGTTCTTC.

This clonotype showed up many times. V gene TRBV4-3 combines with J gene TRBJ2-7, with TRBD2 matching over 8 bases. Germline loops: CDR1 LGHNA, CDR2 YSLEER. CDR3 length equals 15 residues. V shed 4 bases, J shed 2 bases, and the junction held 7 bases outside the gene matches. CDR3: CASSPGRGGTYEQYF. CDR3 nucleotides: TGCGCCAGCAGCCCCGGGAGGGGAGGGACCTACGAGCAGTACTTC.

This clonotype was counted at least ten times. The rearrangement joins TRBV9 to TRBJ2-4, with TRBD2 matching over 8 bases. This CDR3 contains 17 residues. Per the germline V gene, CDR1 is SGDLS and CDR2 is YYNGEE. J gave up 2 bases and V 4 bases, and 11 bases lay outside the gene matches. Here the CDR3 DNA reads TGTGCCAGCAGCTCCTGGGGCGGGAGGAATCCCAAAAACATTCAGTACTTC. Protein: CASSSWGGRNPKNIQYF.

Details on this clonotype: A much more abundant neighbour one base away suggests this may be a read error. It is likely a read error, because the conserved phenylalanine at the end of the CDR3 is missing. The genes are TRBV27 and TRBJ2-7; D is undetermined. CDR1 is MNHEY, CDR2 SMNVEV, per germline (reference sequence). Trimming pared 6 bases from V and 4 bases from J, leaving 7 bases between. The CDR3 consists of 11 residues. CDR3 region: CASRQNYEQYL. CDR3 sequence (DNA): TGTGCCAGCAGACAAAATTACGAGCAGTACCTC.

Concerning this clonotype: Germline is not matched at one junction end, which may reflect a read error. The chain joins TRBV27 to TRBJ2-7; 7 bases map to TRBD1. The CDR3 consists of 12 residues. Germline V gives CDR1 MNHEY, CDR2 SMNVEV (reference sequence). The DNA for the CDR3 is TGTGCCAGCAGTTTACACGGACAGGACAAATTATTC. Its translation is CASSLHGQDKLF.

This clonotype has a count of ten or more. The CDR3 here is CASSQSMDEQYF. The CDR3 DNA follows: TGTGCCAGCAGCCAATCTATGGACGAGCAGTACTTC. V and J are TRBV16 and TRBJ2-7; D is ambiguous. The CDR3 is 12 residues long. Trimming removed 0 bases at V and 5 bases at J, with 5 bases between. Looked up from germline, CDR1 is KGHSY and CDR2 is FQNENV.

There are many counts of this clonotype. The chain has TRBV4-3 and TRBJ2-1; D call uncertain. V lost 0 bases and J lost 7, with 19 bases in between. Germline V lookup: CDR1 LGHNA, CDR2 YSLEER. The CDR3 length is 17 residues. CDR3 sequence reads: CASSQDSLQILKNEQFF. The CDR3 DNA reads as TGCGCCAGCAGCCAAGACTCTTTACAGATACTCAAGAATGAGCAGTTCTTC.

The V call is TRBV15, the J call TRBJ1-1, with D perhaps matching TRBD1 (5 bases). This CDR3 contains 12 residues. The ends were cut back, 8 bases at V and 5 bases at J, with 12 bases in the middle. CDR1 LNHNV and CDR2 YYDKDF come from the germline V gene (reference sequence). Here the CDR3 DNA reads TGTGCCACCGGGTCATCAGGGACTGAAGCTTTCTTT. Protein product: CATGSSGTEAFF.

This clonotype occurred many times. The chain carries TRBV7-6 and TRBJ2-1; D is uncertain. Germline values: CDR1 SGHVS, CDR2 FNYEAQ. V gave up 4 bases and J gave up 7 bases, with 14 bases separating them. CDR3 length: 14 residues. This chain's CDR3 is CASSSFSKGNEQFF. Written as DNA, the CDR3 is TGTGCCAGCAGCTCCTTTAGCAAAGGGAATGAGCAGTTCTTC.

This clonotype was picked up many times. The chain is built from TRBV7-9 and TRBJ2-7, with D perhaps matching TRBD2 (6 bases). V was shortened by 5 bases and J by 3 bases, with 17 bases between the two germline ends. The CDR3 covers 15 residues. CDR1 and CDR2 (germline): SEHNR, FQNEAQ (reference sequence). As DNA, the CDR3 is TGTGCCAGCAGCAGACGACGGGGACTGCTCTACGAGCAGTACTTC. Translation gives CASSRRRGLLYEQYF.

This clonotype came up many times. This chain links TRBV4-2 with TRBJ2-7; TRBD2 might be the D (5 bases). The CDR3 covers 15 residues. CDR1 is LGHNA and CDR2 is YNFKEQ in the germline V gene. V dropped 0 bases and J dropped 3 bases, with 12 bases sitting between them. As DNA, the CDR3 is TGTGCCAGCAGCCAAGAAACGGGGAACTTCTACGAGCAGTACTTC. This translates into CASSQETGNFYEQYF.